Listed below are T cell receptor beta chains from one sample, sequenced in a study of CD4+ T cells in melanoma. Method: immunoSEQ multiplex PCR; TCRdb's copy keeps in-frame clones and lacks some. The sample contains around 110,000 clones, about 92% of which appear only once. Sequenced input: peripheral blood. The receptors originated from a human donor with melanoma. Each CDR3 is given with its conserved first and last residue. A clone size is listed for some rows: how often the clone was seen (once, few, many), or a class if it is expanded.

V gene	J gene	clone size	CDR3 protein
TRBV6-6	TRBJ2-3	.	CASSYRGASTDTQYF
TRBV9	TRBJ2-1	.	CASTRSSGRNDEQFF
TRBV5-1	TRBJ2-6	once	CASSPMVVGTFLSGANVLTF
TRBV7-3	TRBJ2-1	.	CASSAGLAGVNEQFF
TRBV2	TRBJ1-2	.	CASSVEGRGYTF
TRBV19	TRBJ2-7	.	CASSDGYSYEQYF
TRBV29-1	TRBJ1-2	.	CSVAYRRQTNYGYTF
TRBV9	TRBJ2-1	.	CASSVGGGIYNEQFF
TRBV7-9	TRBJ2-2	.	CASIGTGELFF
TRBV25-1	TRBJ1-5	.	CASRDREDQPQHF
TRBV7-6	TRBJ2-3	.	CASSLVADDTQYF
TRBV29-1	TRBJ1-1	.	CSVLLGGGLNTEAFF
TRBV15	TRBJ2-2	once	CATSKAGGGSGELFF
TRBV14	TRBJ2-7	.	CASSQEDPVGCF
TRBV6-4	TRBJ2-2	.	CASSDSKGQGGTGELFF
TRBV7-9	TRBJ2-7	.	CASSLEAGGSYEQYF
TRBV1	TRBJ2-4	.	CTSSQGQGSSTLKNIQYF
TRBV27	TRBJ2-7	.	CASSSSGSISEQYF
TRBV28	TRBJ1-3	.	CASKRNTIYF
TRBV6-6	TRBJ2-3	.	CASSYGQSTDTQYF
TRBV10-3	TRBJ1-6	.	CAIRDGNSPLHF
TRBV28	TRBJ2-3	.	CASSFQTGGGDTQYF
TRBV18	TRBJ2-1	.	CASSPPGPRPKVFF
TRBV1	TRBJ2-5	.	CTSSHSGTSCETQYF
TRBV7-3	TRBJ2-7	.	CASSPQAVNLPYEQYF
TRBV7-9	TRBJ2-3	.	CASSKRQGPDTQYF
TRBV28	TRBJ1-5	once	CASSVTGTGHFQPQHF
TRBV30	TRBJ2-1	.	CAWRARDRVNEQFF
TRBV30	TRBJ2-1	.	CAWSVRRRTNEQFF
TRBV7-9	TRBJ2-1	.	CASSPVAGNEQFF
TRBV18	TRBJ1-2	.	CASSPSGRENYGYTF
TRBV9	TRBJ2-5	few	CASSVSDRGQRETQYF
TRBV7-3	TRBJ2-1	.	CASSPNPGLVTLNEQFF
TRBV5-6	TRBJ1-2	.	CASSRRTATNYGYTF
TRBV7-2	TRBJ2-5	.	CASSLGAPQETQYF
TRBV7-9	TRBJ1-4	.	CASSLPTPTGLNEKLFF
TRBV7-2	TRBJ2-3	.	CASSSRGADTQYF
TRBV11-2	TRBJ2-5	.	CASSFSGGETQYF
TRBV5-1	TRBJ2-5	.	CASRQPQETQYF
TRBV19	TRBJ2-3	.	CASSLSGTDTQYF
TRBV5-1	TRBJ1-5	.	CASSLAVGNQPQHF
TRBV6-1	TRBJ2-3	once	CALRGRADTQYF
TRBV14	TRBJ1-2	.	CASSQDPGQGSYGYTF
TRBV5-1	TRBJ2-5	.	CASSPAGGAEETQYF
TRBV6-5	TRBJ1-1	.	CASSRTGSRNTEAFF
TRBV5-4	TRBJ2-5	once	CASSLTGEETQYF
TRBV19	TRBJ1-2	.	CASSSGRLAGGYTF
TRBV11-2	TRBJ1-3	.	CASSSTLKGEYSGNTIYF
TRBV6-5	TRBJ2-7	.	CASSYSGFLTYEQYF
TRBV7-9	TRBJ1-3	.	CASSLRQGVTGNTIYF
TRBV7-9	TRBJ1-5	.	CASSLDGGWQPQHF